Each of the 21 T cell receptor beta chains below was sequenced from the same sample in a study of glioma-infiltrating T cells after dendritic cell vaccination. Clones were read by immunoSEQ multiplex PCR, and TCRdb kept only the in-frame ones, dropping some. The table records 65,000 to 80,000 clones, about 86% of them present only once. Sequencing was performed on blood, taken before dendritic cell vaccination. The receptors stem from a human donor with glioblastoma.

The chain combines TRBV6-4 with TRBJ1-6; 9 bases match TRBD1. Trimming took 6 bases from V and 7 from J; bases not matched to a gene: 7. Looked up from germline, CDR1 is MRHNA and CDR2 is SNTAGT. This CDR3 region has 15 residues. In DNA, the CDR3 is TGTGCCAGCAGCAGACAGGGGGATAAAAATTCACCCCTCCACTTT. This gives the protein CASSRQGDKNSPLHF.

This chain uses TRBV5-5 with TRBJ1-2; D might be TRBD1 (5 bases). Trimming removed 4 bases from V and 1 base from J, with 20 bases in between. The CDR3 totals 17 residues. Germline CDR1 is SGHKS and CDR2 is YYEKEE (reference sequence). The CDR3 DNA reads as TGTGCCAGCAGCCAAAGCTCCGGGACTGACTATAACTATGGCTACACCTTC. This sequence encodes CASSQSSGTDYNYGYTF.

The V call is TRBV19, the J call TRBJ1-1, with D unclear. Germline V CDR1 and CDR2: LNHDA, SQIVND (reference sequence). The CDR3 spans 15 residues. V gave up 1 base and J gave up 0 bases, with 9 bases separating them. The CDR3, as DNA: TGTGCCAGTAGTATAGCAGGCCAGGTGAACACTGAAGCTTTCTTT. It encodes CASSIAGQVNTEAFF. Based on the CDR3 plus reference TRBV19 and TRBJ1-1, the full variable domain is DGGITQSPKYLFRKEGQNVTLSCEQNLNHDAMYWYRQDPGQGLRLIYYSQIVNDFQKGDIAEGYSVSREKKESFPLTVTSAQKNPTAFYLCASSIAGQVNTEAFFGQGTRLTVV.

This clone was observed a few times. This chain links TRBV9 with TRBJ2-7; TRBD1 aligns across 10 bases. CDR1 and CDR2 from the germline V gene are SGDLS and YYNGEE. The CDR3 is made up of 12 amino acids. V dropped 3 bases and J dropped 6; count of bases not matched to a gene: 0. The CDR3 protein is CASSGTGGEQYF. In DNA form, the CDR3 reads TGTGCCAGCAGCGGGACAGGGGGCGAGCAGTACTTC.

The chain is built from TRBV2 and TRBJ2-5, with TRBD1 as a possible D gene (6 bases). This CDR3 comprises 13 residues. With 9 bases removed from V and 4 bases from J, the gap between germline ends came to 15 bases. CDR1 and CDR2 (germline): SNHLY, FYNNEI. The CDR3 loop is CASNRVDGETQYF. The CDR3 DNA is TGTGCCAGTAACAGGGTAGATGGAGAGACCCAGTACTTC.

The gene calls are TRBV28 and TRBJ2-6; 9 nucleotides agree with TRBD1. The ends lost 6 bases at V and 0 bases at J; junction bases unmatched: 0. Germline V gene data show CDR1 as MDHEN and CDR2 as SYDVKM. The CDR3 consists of 15 residues. CDR3: CASRTGGSGANVLTF. The CDR3 nucleotides are TGTGCCAGCAGGACAGGGGGCTCTGGGGCCAACGTCCTGACTTTC.

This chain joins TRBV30 and TRBJ1-1; D is possibly TRBD1 (6 bases). CDR1 is GTSNPN and CDR2 is SVGIG in the germline V gene (reference sequence). CDR3 length: 13 residues. Trimming took off 3 bases at V and 0 bases at J, with 8 bases between the two ends. The CDR3 is CAWRRGMNTEAFF. CDR3 coding DNA: TGTGCCTGGAGAAGGGGGATGAACACTGAAGCTTTCTTT.

The chain couples TRBV7-9 to TRBJ1-1; maybe TRBD1 (5 bases). From germline, CDR1 is SEHNR and CDR2 FQNEAQ (reference sequence). The V end was cut by 3 bases, the J end by 1 base, with 9 bases between. The length of the CDR3 is 14 residues. In DNA, the CDR3 is TGTGCCAGCAGCTTTTCAGGGTCGAACACTGAAGCTTTCTTT. Translation: CASSFSGSNTEAFF.

This chain joins TRBV19 and TRBJ2-3; TRBD1 is a possible D gene (6 bases). The V gene's germline CDR1 is LNHDA and CDR2 SQIVND (reference sequence). V was shortened by 5 bases and J by 2 bases, with 20 bases between the two germline ends. CDR3 size: 17 residues. CDR3 sequence reads: CASSAYGDTLYTDTQYF. The CDR3, as DNA: TGTGCCAGTAGTGCGTACGGGGACACACTATACACAGATACGCAGTATTTT.

This clone occurred a few times. The rearrangement joins TRBV5-4 to TRBJ1-1, with 9 bases that match TRBD1. Trimming removed 2 bases from V and 3 bases from J; junction bases left unmatched: 2. The CDR3 sequence is 14 residues long. CDR1 is SGHNT and CDR2 is YYREEE in the germline V gene (reference sequence). In DNA form, the CDR3 reads TGTGCCAGCAGCTTTGGGGACAGGGACACTGAAGCTTTCTTT. It specifies CASSFGDRDTEAFF.

This clone has a handful of counts. The J gene is TRBJ1-2, the V gene TRBV6-5; 9 bases map to TRBD1. Germline CDR1 is MNHEY and CDR2 is SVGAGI. The ends lost 6 bases at V and 8 bases at J; junction bases unmatched: 7. This CDR3 has 13 amino acids. CDR3: CASRRTGESGYTF. The CDR3 DNA reads TGTGCCAGCAGAAGGACAGGGGAAAGCGGCTACACCTTC.

The V gene is TRBV15, the J gene TRBJ2-3; the D gene is possibly TRBD1 (6 bases). Trimming took 2 bases from V and 4 from J, leaving 10 bases between them. The CDR3 totals 14 residues. Germline lookup yields CDR1 LNHNV and CDR2 YYDKDF (reference sequence). The CDR3 DNA is TGTGCCACCAGCAGACTACAGGGTGCAGATACGCAGTATTTT. Protein: CATSRLQGADTQYF. The variable domain in full, with the rest retrieved from reference TRBV15 and TRBJ2-3, is DAMVIQNPRYQVTQFGKPVTLSCSQTLNHNVMYWYQQKSSQAPKLLFHYYDKDFNNEADTPDNFQSRRPNTSFCFLDIRSPGLGDTAMYLCATSRLQGADTQYFGPGTRLTVL.

This clone showed up just once. The chain carries TRBV7-2 and TRBJ2-1; a weak D match, TRBD2 (7 bases). The germline V gene encodes CDR1 SGHTA and CDR2 FQGNSA. There are 17 residues in the CDR3. V was shortened by 1 base and J by 8 bases, with 21 bases between the two germline ends. The CDR3, as DNA: TGTGCCAGCAGCTTAGGTGGGGCGGGGGCAACGGGGGATGAGCAGTTCTTC. Residues: CASSLGGAGATGDEQFF. Supplemented by reference TRBV7-2 and TRBJ2-1, the full variable domain reads GAGVSQSPSNKVTEKGKDVELRCDPISGHTALYWYRQSLGQGLEFLIYFQGNSAPDKSGLPSDRFSAERTGGSVSTLTIQRTQQEDSAVYLCASSLGGAGATGDEQFFGPGTRLTVL.

CDR3 amino acids: CASSVAPDSDRSIQYF. The CDR3 coding sequence is TGTGCCAGCAGCGTAGCCCCAGATTCTGATAGGAGCATTCAGTACTTC. V usage is TRBV9 and J usage is TRBJ2-4; D remains ambiguous. Trimming pared 0 bases from V and 9 bases from J, leaving 19 bases between. This CDR3 contains 16 residues. Germline CDR1 is SGDLS and CDR2 is YYNGEE.

This clone appeared once. The rearrangement links TRBV7-3 to TRBJ2-7; TRBD1 might be the D (6 bases). The CDR3 runs 14 residues. The V gene lost 5 bases and the J gene lost 7 bases, with 18 bases spanning the gap. Germline V CDR1 and CDR2: SGHTA, FQGTGA. The CDR3 is CASSPRQGPYEQYF. DNA for the CDR3: TGTGCCAGCAGCCCACGTCAGGGGCCTTATGAGCAGTACTTC.

This chain uses TRBV2 with TRBJ2-3; TRBD2 is a possible D gene (5 bases). In germline, CDR1 is SNHLY, CDR2 FYNNEI. V lost 8 bases and J 2 bases, leaving 26 bases between the germline ends. The CDR3 is 18 residues long. The CDR3 is CASHWTRDQAGPTDTQYF. The CDR3 nucleotides are TGTGCCAGCCACTGGACTCGGGATCAGGCAGGACCCACAGATACGCAGTATTTT.

V gene TRBV18 combines with J gene TRBJ1-6, with D uncertain. This CDR3 comprises 14 residues. Per the germline V gene, CDR1 is KGHSH and CDR2 is LQKENI. Trimming took off 6 bases at V and 8 bases at J, with 14 bases between the two ends. The CDR3 reads CASSPGRTDSPLHF. The CDR3 DNA follows: TGTGCCAGCTCCCCCGGGAGGACCGATTCACCCCTCCACTTT.

This chain uses TRBV19 with TRBJ1-4; 7 nucleotides line up with TRBD1. The V and J ends lost 3 bases and 8 bases, in that order; junction bases with no gene match: 9. This CDR3 has 15 residues. The germline V gene has CDR1 LNHDA and CDR2 SQIVND (reference sequence). The CDR3 loop is CASSIGTVGREKLFF. In DNA, the CDR3 is TGTGCCAGTAGTATTGGGACAGTTGGCCGGGAAAAACTGTTTTTT.

The rearrangement joins TRBV6-1 to TRBJ1-4; a possible D gene is TRBD1 (6 bases). The CDR3 spans 15 residues. CDR1 MNHNS and CDR2 SASEGT come from the germline V gene. V shed 0 bases and J shed 7 bases, with 12 bases lying between them. CDR3: CASSEAQGRVEKLFF. The CDR3 bases are TGTGCCAGCAGTGAAGCGCAGGGGAGGGTTGAAAAACTGTTTTTT.

CDR3 sequence reads: CASSARQGVDHQPQHF. CDR3 coding DNA: TGTGCCAGCAGTGCTCGACAGGGGGTGGACCATCAGCCCCAGCATTTT. This chain links TRBV6-1 with TRBJ1-5; 9 nucleotides agree with TRBD1. Germline V gene sequence: CDR1 MNHNS, CDR2 SASEGT. The CDR3 is 16 residues long. After removal of 4 bases from V and 5 bases from J, the junction contained 9 bases not matched to a gene.

The chain uses TRBV5-4 and TRBJ2-2, with 9 nucleotides matching TRBD1. V lost 1 base to trimming and J lost 4 bases; unmatched junction nucleotides: 2. The CDR3 runs to 15 residues. Germline assignment: CDR1 SGHNT and CDR2 YYREEE (reference sequence). The CDR3 reads CASSLPTGGTGELFF. CDR3 DNA: TGTGCCAGCAGCTTGCCGACAGGGGGCACCGGGGAGCTGTTTTTT. Variable domain in full (rest from reference TRBV5-4 and TRBJ2-2): ETGVTQSPTHLIKTRGQQVTLRCSSQSGHNTVSWYQQALGQGPQFIFQYYREEENGRGNFPPRFSGLQFPNYSSELNVNALELDDSALYLCASSLPTGGTGELFFGEGSRLTVL.